This paragraph covers one TCR beta chain sequence. What it recognizes is unknown. PCR used 60 Vbeta primers and 13 Jbeta primers. Sequencing used immunoSEQ multiplex PCR; TCRdb keeps in-frame clones, though not all of them. The data show tens of thousands of clones, with 72% seen just once and around a fifth held by the top ten. The data derive from a study of cytomegalovirus exposure and HLA in healthy donors. Study results and caveats: TCR beta sequences reportedly predicted most subjects' HLA-A and HLA-B alleles accurately. The authors enumerated 180 or so TCR beta chains as linked to cytomegalovirus. Sequencing depth roughly uniform across donors was assumed in presence/absence analyses.

Germline V gene lookup returns CDR1 MNHNS and CDR2 SASEGT. Trimming pared 8 bases from V and 0 bases from J, leaving 13 bases between. The CDR3 length is 15 residues. This chain uses TRBV6-1 with TRBJ1-4; weak D call: TRBD1 (6 bases). The sample taken for sequencing was PBMCs. The receptor was derived from a woman aged 50 to 60 in good health and CMV-seropositive. As DNA, the CDR3 is TGTGCCAGCGGAGCACAGGGCCCAACTAATGAAAAACTGTTTTTT. Its protein product is CASGAQGPTNEKLFF.